The 16 T cell receptor beta chains reported below all come from one sample, sequenced in a study of cytomegalovirus exposure and HLA in healthy donors. The PCR used 60 Vbeta and 13 Jbeta primers. This table comes from immunoSEQ multiplex PCR, and its TCRdb copy is limited to in-frame clones, with some not included. The sample consists of 150,000 to 200,000 clones, about 13% of them appearing once. Sequenced: PBMCs. The receptors shown here come from a middle-aged man in good health and CMV-seropositive.

The sample holds a few counts of this clone. V is TRBV5-1 and J is TRBJ2-5; 8 nucleotides agree with TRBD2. Germline CDR1 and CDR2: SGHRS and YFSETQ. CDR3 size: 16 residues. Trimming took 4 bases from V and 5 from J; bases not matched to a gene: 13. CDR3 in DNA: TGCGCCAGCAGCCCCAGGGCGGGGGGATTGTATGAGACCCAGTACTTC. Encoded protein: CASSPRAGGLYETQYF.

This clone was recorded a few times. The gene calls are TRBV19 and TRBJ1-1; 7 bases align to TRBD1. CDR3 size: 13 residues. The V gene's germline CDR1 is LNHDA and CDR2 SQIVND (reference sequence). Trimming at V came to 10 bases and at J to 0 bases, leaving 5 bases not matched to a gene. CDR3 sequence reads: CATGTVMNTEAFF. In DNA, the CDR3 is TGTGCCACCGGGACAGTCATGAACACTGAAGCTTTCTTT.

The CDR3 DNA is TGTGCCAGCTCACCAAAGGGACAGGGGTATGGCTACACCTTC. Protein sequence: CASSPKGQGYGYTF. The rearrangement uses TRBV18 and TRBJ1-2, with 10 bases identical to TRBD1. This CDR3 is 14 amino acids long. J was trimmed by 5 bases and V by 2 bases; bases with no gene match: 2. Germline CDR1 reads KGHSH; CDR2 reads LQKENI.

The chain has TRBV19 and TRBJ1-1; D is ambiguous. V was trimmed by 2 bases and J by 1 base, leaving 8 bases between them. Germline V gives CDR1 LNHDA, CDR2 SQIVND (reference sequence). The CDR3 runs to 14 residues. The CDR3 protein is CASSIKAQNTEAFF. The CDR3 DNA reads as TGTGCCAGTAGTATAAAAGCCCAGAACACTGAAGCTTTCTTT. Supplemented by reference TRBV19 and TRBJ1-1, the full variable domain reads DGGITQSPKYLFRKEGQNVTLSCEQNLNHDAMYWYRQDPGQGLRLIYYSQIVNDFQKGDIAEGYSVSREKKESFPLTVTSAQKNPTAFYLCASSIKAQNTEAFFGQGTRLTVV.

The rearrangement joins TRBV19 to TRBJ2-7, with D hard to call. CDR1 is LNHDA and CDR2 is SQIVND in the germline V gene (reference sequence). The CDR3 totals 15 residues. Deletions cut 6 bases from V and 2 bases from J, with 17 bases between. The CDR3, as DNA: TGTGCCAGTAGGGTCCAGACTCATGGCGCCTACGAGCAGTACTTC. As protein: CASRVQTHGAYEQYF.

In its sample, this clone was seen a few times. The chain carries TRBV13 and TRBJ1-2; 10 bases fit TRBD1. The CDR3 runs 14 residues. Trimming cost V 5 bases and J 3 bases; bases outside gene matches: 3. CDR1 and CDR2 (germline): PRHDT, FYEKMQ (reference sequence). CDR3 nucleotide sequence: TGTGCCAGCAGCATCGGGACAGGGGACTATGGCTACACCTTC. Its translation is CASSIGTGDYGYTF.

The V gene is TRBV18, the J gene TRBJ2-5; D is perhaps TRBD2 (5 bases). There are 11 residues in the CDR3. Trimming pared 4 bases from V and 5 bases from J, leaving 5 bases between. Per germline, CDR1 KGHSH and CDR2 LQKENI. The DNA of the CDR3 is TGTGCCAGCTCACGGGAGGAGACCCAGTACTTC. Protein: CASSREETQYF.

The table lists this clone with a few counts. The J gene is TRBJ1-6, the V gene TRBV5-1, with 7 bases lining up with TRBD1. V dropped 4 bases and J dropped 5; count of bases not matched to a gene: 6. Germline V gene sequence: CDR1 SGHRS, CDR2 YFSETQ. CDR3 length: 15 residues. CDR3: CASSPDRTNNSPLHF. In nucleotides, the CDR3 is TGCGCCAGCAGCCCGGACAGGACAAATAATTCACCCCTCCACTTT.

The table lists this clone with a few counts. This chain connects TRBV4-3 to TRBJ2-3; 9 bases align to TRBD2. The CDR3 sequence is 15 residues long. Unmatched junction bases numbered 4, after V lost 2 bases and J lost 4 bases. Looked up from germline, CDR1 is LGHNA and CDR2 is YSLEER. The CDR3 loop is CASSQPSGNADTQYF. CDR3 DNA: TGCGCCAGCAGCCAACCTAGCGGGAACGCAGATACGCAGTATTTT.

This clone was observed a handful of times. This sequence joins TRBV28 and TRBJ2-7; D might be TRBD2 (7 bases). V shed 2 bases and J shed 4 bases, with 12 bases lying between them. CDR1 and CDR2 from the germline V gene are MDHEN and SYDVKM. The CDR3 runs to 14 residues. CDR3 sequence (DNA): TGTGCCAGCAGTTTAAGGGGGGGGCTGTACGAGCAGTACGTC. This gives the protein CASSLRGGLYEQYV.

The V call is TRBV29-1, the J call TRBJ2-3, with 7 bases aligning to TRBD1. The germline V gene has CDR1 SQVTM and CDR2 ANQGSEA. The CDR3 sequence is 12 residues long. V trimming: 6 bases; J trimming: 1 base; junction bases outside the gene matches: 1. The CDR3 DNA follows: TGCAGCGTCGACAGGGGCACAGATACGCAGTATTTT. Translation: CSVDRGTDTQYF.

The J gene is TRBJ2-7, the V gene TRBV5-1, with 9 bases fitting TRBD1. Germline V gene lookup returns CDR1 SGHRS and CDR2 YFSETQ. CDR3 length equals 19 residues. V dropped 0 bases and J dropped 4; count of bases not matched to a gene: 17. The CDR3 region is CASSLASQGATPSGYEQYF. The CDR3 coding sequence is TGCGCCAGCAGCTTGGCCTCACAGGGGGCGACCCCGTCCGGTTACGAGCAGTACTTC.

The V and J genes are TRBV11-2 and TRBJ2-5; TRBD1 matches at 8 bases. Germline-derived CDR1 and CDR2 are SGHAT and FQNNGV. The J segment lost 1 base and the V segment lost 1 base, leaving 2 bases of the junction unmatched. The CDR3 has 15 amino acids. The CDR3 is CASSLAGTGQETQYF. CDR3 nucleotide sequence: TGTGCCAGCAGCTTAGCCGGGACAGGCCAAGAGACCCAGTACTTC.

The chain employs TRBV7-9 and TRBJ2-1, with 8 positions matching TRBD1. Germline V lookup: CDR1 SEHNR, CDR2 FQNEAQ (reference sequence). The V segment lost 4 bases and the J segment 5 bases; nucleotides outside the gene matches: 10. This CDR3 comprises 16 residues. The CDR3: CASSSGPRTGNNEQFF. DNA for the CDR3: TGTGCCAGCAGCTCAGGGCCGAGGACAGGGAACAATGAGCAGTTCTTC.

This clone has a handful of counts. The chain carries TRBV19 and TRBJ2-4, with TRBD1 matching over 8 bases. The CDR3 is made up of 14 amino acids. The germline CDR1 and CDR2 sequences are LNHDA and SQIVND (reference sequence). The J segment lost 3 bases and the V segment lost 6 bases, leaving 4 bases of the junction unmatched. The DNA for the CDR3 is TGTGCCAGTAGGGGACAGGCCATCAAAAACATTCAGTACTTC. This translates into CASRGQAIKNIQYF.

The V call is TRBV7-2, the J call TRBJ2-1; no clear D gene. The germline CDR1 and CDR2 sequences are SGHTA and FQGNSA. V lost 7 bases and J 4 bases, leaving 8 bases between the germline ends. The CDR3 length is 12 residues. The CDR3 reads CASTVGYNEQFF. The CDR3 DNA sequence: TGTGCCAGCACTGTCGGGTACAATGAGCAGTTCTTC.